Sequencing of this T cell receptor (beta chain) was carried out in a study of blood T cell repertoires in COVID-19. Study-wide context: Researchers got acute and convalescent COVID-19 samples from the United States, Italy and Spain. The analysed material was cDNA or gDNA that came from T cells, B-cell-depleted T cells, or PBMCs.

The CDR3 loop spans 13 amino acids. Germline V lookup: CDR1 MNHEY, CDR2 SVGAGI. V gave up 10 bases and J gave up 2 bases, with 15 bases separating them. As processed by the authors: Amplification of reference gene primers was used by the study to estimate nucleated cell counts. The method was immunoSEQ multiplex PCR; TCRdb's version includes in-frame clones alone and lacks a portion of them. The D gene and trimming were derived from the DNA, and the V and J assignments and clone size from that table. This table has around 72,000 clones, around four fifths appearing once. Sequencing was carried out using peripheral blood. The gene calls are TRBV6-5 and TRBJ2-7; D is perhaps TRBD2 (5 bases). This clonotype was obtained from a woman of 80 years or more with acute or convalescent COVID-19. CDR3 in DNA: TGTGCCACGGGGATACAAACACCCTACGAGCAGTACTTC. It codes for CATGIQTPYEQYF.